The TCR beta chain described here comes from a study of beta chain features in type 1 diabetes. Study findings and constraints: Within each of all four CD4+ subsets, Type 1 diabetes patients had TCRB CDR3s that were moderately but significantly shorter.

Expressed TCRB transcripts got sequenced, as all isolated RNA was reverse transcribed. Clones were read by immunoSEQ multiplex PCR, and TCRdb kept only the in-frame ones, dropping some. The sample includes 130,000 or so clones, 15% to 20% of them seen just once. CDR3 length: 14 residues. Trimming cost V 6 bases and J 8 bases; bases outside gene matches: 12. Germline V CDR1 and CDR2: SQVTM, ANQGSEA. About this clone itself: The target antigen is unknown.

The sample comprised central memory CD4+ T cells from blood. The clonotype was recovered from a young man with type 1 diabetes. J is TRBJ1-4 and V is TRBV29-1; 7 bases are a match to TRBD1. The CDR3 region is CSVSRSRGSEKLFF. The CDR3 nucleotides are TGCAGCGTCTCCAGGTCCAGGGGGAGCGAAAAACTGTTTTTT.